This is a list of T cell receptor beta chains from one sample in a study of blood T cell repertoires in COVID-19. Profiling relied on immunoSEQ multiplex PCR, and the TCRdb table lists in-frame clones only, not all of them. The repertoire includes about 80,000 clones, approximately 78% of them detected once, and 30% to 40% sits in the top ten. Sequencing was done on a sample of peripheral blood. These receptors were obtained from a woman in her 70s with acute or convalescent COVID-19. The CDR3 runs from the conserved cysteine through the conserved F or W. A D gene is named only where the DNA matches it firmly. Expanded clones are given a class, and other clones once, few, many or no size at all.

size	V	J	D	DNA	CDR3
NA	TRBV5-5	TRBJ2-7	TRBD2	TGTGCCAGCAGCCTAACTAGCGGGGCCTACGAGCAGTACTTC	CASSLTSGAYEQYF
NA	TRBV27	TRBJ2-1	TRBD2	TGTGCCAGCAGTTTTGGGACTAGCGGGACTAACAATGAGCAGTTCTTC	CASSFGTSGTNNEQFF
NA	TRBV7-2	TRBJ1-4	NA	TGTGCCAGCAGCTTAGTGGCGGCGGTTAATGAAAAACTGTTTTTT	CASSLVAAVNEKLFF
NA	TRBV27	TRBJ1-5	NA	TGTGCCAGCAGTTTACTGGGCAGGGCCAATAATCAGCCCCAGCATTTT	CASSLLGRANNQPQHF
NA	TRBV3-1/TRBV3-2	TRBJ1-2	NA	TGTGCCAGCAGCCTTCGCCCGAATCAGGGCCCAGGAGGCTACACCTTC	CASSLRPNQGPGGYTF
once	TRBV4-1	TRBJ1-2	NA	TGCGCCAGCAGCCAGCCTACAGATATCTATGGCTACACCTTC	CASSQPTDIYGYTF
NA	TRBV28	TRBJ1-4	TRBD1	TGTGCCAGCAGCCAAGGAGGGGGCTCGGCTGAAAAACTGTTTTTT	CASSQGGGSAEKLFF
NA	TRBV24-1	TRBJ2-3	NA	TGTGCCACCAGTGATTCAGGGGACACAAGCACAGATACGCAGTATTTT	CATSDSGDTSTDTQYF
NA	TRBV7-8	TRBJ1-5	NA	TGTGCCAGCAGCTTGGACGGACAGATGTTTCAGCCCCAGCATTTT	CASSLDGQMFQPQHF
NA	TRBV7-9	TRBJ2-2	NA	TGTGCCAGCAGCCTGCGGACAGACACCGGGGAGCTGTTTTTT	CASSLRTDTGELFF
NA	TRBV11-2	TRBJ2-5	TRBD1	TGTGCCAGCAGCTTAGGTGGGACAGGGAAAACGGAGACCCAGTACTTC	CASSLGGTGKTETQYF
NA	TRBV30	TRBJ2-7	TRBD1	TGTGCCTGGGGGGACAGGGACGAGCAGTACTTC	CAWGDRDEQYF
NA	TRBV7-8	TRBJ2-1	TRBD2	TGTGCCAGCAGCCCGCGGGGGAGAAACAATGAGCAGTTCTTC	CASSPRGRNNEQFF
NA	TRBV3-1/TRBV3-2	TRBJ2-7	NA	TGTGCCAGCAGCCAAGGAGGCGGGGTCTCCTACGAGCAGTACTTC	CASSQGGGVSYEQYF
NA	TRBV21-1	TRBJ1-1	NA	TGTGCCAGCAGCAAAGAATTCGTTCGCTATGTCAAAGGATCTCGGGGGACTGAAGCTTTCTTT	CASSKEFVRYVKGSRGTEAFF
NA	TRBV6-5	TRBJ1-2	NA	TGTGCCAGCAAAAACCCGGGACTCTATGGCTACACCTTC	CASKNPGLYGYTF
once	TRBV3-1/TRBV3-2	TRBJ2-7	NA	TGTGCCACGTCAAGGGGCTATTACGAGCAGTACTTC	CATSRGYYEQYF
NA	TRBV6-5	TRBJ2-2	NA	TGTGCCAGCACCCTATTGTGGGGGGAGCTGTTTTTT	CASTLLWGELFF
NA	TRBV7-2	TRBJ2-3	NA	TGTGCCAGCACCAACACAGATACGCAGTATTTT	CASTNTDTQYF
few	TRBV9	TRBJ2-4	NA	TGTGCCAGCAGCTCCCAAACTAGTGCCATTCAGTACTTC	CASSSQTSAIQYF
NA	TRBV7-8	TRBJ2-3	NA	TGTGCCAGCAGCTTGTCTCGCAGGTCTAGCACAGATACGCAGTATTTT	CASSLSRRSSTDTQYF
NA	TRBV7-9	TRBJ2-1	NA	TGTGCCAGCAGCTTAAACAGGGACAATGAGCAGTTCTTC	CASSLNRDNEQFF
few	TRBV4-2	TRBJ1-6	NA	TGTGCCAGCAGCCAAGTTGGTCGCTGGGCGCAAAATAATTCACCCCTCCACTTT	CASSQVGRWAQNNSPLHF
few	TRBV7-9	TRBJ1-1	NA	TGTGCCAGCAGTGATCGGGTTGTGGGCACTGAAGCTTTCTTT	CASSDRVVGTEAFF
NA	TRBV6-5	TRBJ1-3	NA	TGTGCCAGCAAACAGGGAATTGTCTCTGGAAACACCATATATTTT	CASKQGIVSGNTIYF
NA	TRBV5-4	TRBJ2-1	TRBD2	TGTGCCAGCAGCTTGGTACCTAGCGGAAGCTCCTACAATGAGCAGTTCTTC	CASSLVPSGSSYNEQFF
NA	TRBV6-6	TRBJ2-1	NA	TGTGCCAGCAGTAGGGGCCGGGTCGACATTTACAATGAGCAGTTCTTC	CASSRGRVDIYNEQFF
NA	TRBV18	TRBJ2-7	TRBD2	TGTGCCAGTAAGATTAGCGGGAGGGCCGTCGAGCAGTACTTC	CASKISGRAVEQYF
NA	TRBV19	TRBJ2-7	NA	TGTGCCAGTAGTATACGTGGACAGACCTTCCCCTACGAGCAGTACTTC	CASSIRGQTFPYEQYF
NA	TRBV7-8	TRBJ2-3	NA	TGTGCCAGCAGAGATGAGGGGCGGGGACGGACAGATACGCAGTATTTT	CASRDEGRGRTDTQYF
NA	TRBV14	TRBJ2-7	NA	TGTGCCAGCAGCCACCTCTCCTACGAGCAGTACTTC	CASSHLSYEQYF
NA	TRBV12-5	TRBJ1-1	TRBD1	TGTGCTAGTGGTTTGGAGAGGACAGGAGGGGCGGATAGGAACACTGAAGCTTTCTTT	CASGLERTGGADRNTEAFF
NA	TRBV20-1	TRBJ2-7	NA	TGCAGTGCTAGTCCCGCGGGGGCCGAGCAGTACTTC	CSASPAGAEQYF
NA	TRBV4-1	TRBJ2-7	TRBD2	TGCGCCAGCAGCCACTACCGACTAGCGGGAGTTATTAGGGGCTACGAGCAGTACTTC	CASSHYRLAGVIRGYEQYF
NA	TRBV19	TRBJ2-1	TRBD2	TGTGCCAGTAGTATATCTACCGTCGGACTAGCGGGAGGGTCCTACAATGAGCAGTTCTTC	CASSISTVGLAGGSYNEQFF
NA	TRBV2	TRBJ2-7	NA	TGTGCCAGCATAAAAGGACAGTTCTACGAGCAGTACTTC	CASIKGQFYEQYF
few	TRBV6-5	TRBJ2-7	TRBD1	TGTGCCAGCAGTCCCCTTTGGACAGGGGGAGAGCAGTACTTC	CASSPLWTGGEQYF
NA	TRBV10-3	TRBJ2-1	TRBD2	TGTGCCACCTCCCCCCGACTAGCGGGAGAGAATGAGCAGTTCTTC	CATSPRLAGENEQFF
NA	TRBV6-6	TRBJ1-2	NA	TGTGCCAGCAGCGGACCGCTTAATATCGGGGTCGATGGCTACACCTTC	CASSGPLNIGVDGYTF
NA	TRBV7-4	TRBJ2-7	TRBD2	TGTGCCAGCAGCCTGCCTAGCGGGAGGGCCATCTACGAGCAGTACTTC	CASSLPSGRAIYEQYF
NA	TRBV24-1	TRBJ2-3	NA	TGTGCCACCAGCTTTGGAGGAGGGAGCACAGATACGCAGTATTTT	CATSFGGGSTDTQYF
NA	TRBV19	TRBJ1-2	NA	TGTGCCAGTAGTATTGACAGTACCTATGGCTACACCTTC	CASSIDSTYGYTF
NA	TRBV2	TRBJ1-4	TRBD1	TGTGCCAGCAGAGACAGGGGGCTTGCTAATGAAAAACTGTTTTTT	CASRDRGLANEKLFF
NA	TRBV2	TRBJ1-1	NA	TGTGCCAGCAGTGAACGTCAGGGCTTTCTCCCCACTGAAGCTTTCTTT	CASSERQGFLPTEAFF
NA	TRBV9	TRBJ1-1	NA	TGTGCCAGCAGCGTAGCTACGGGGGTGCGGAGCACTGAAGCTTTCTTT	CASSVATGVRSTEAFF
NA	TRBV7-3	TRBJ2-5	NA	TGTGCCAGCAGCTTCAGGGGTCGTGAGACCCAGTACTTC	CASSFRGRETQYF
NA	TRBV3-1/TRBV3-2	TRBJ2-1	TRBD2	TGTGCCAGCAGCCAAGGGCCTAGCGGGAGAGTTCAGTTCTTC	CASSQGPSGRVQFF
medium-sized	TRBV19	TRBJ2-1	TRBD1	TGTGCCAGTATCTCAGGGGGAACTCGGGGTGAGCAGTTCTTC	CASISGGTRGEQFF
NA	TRBV5-4	TRBJ1-1	NA	TGTGCCAGCAGCTTGGGAACAGGGAACACTGAAGCTTTCTTT	CASSLGTGNTEAFF
NA	TRBV19	TRBJ2-7	TRBD2	TGTGCCAGTAGTACCCGGACAGGGGGACTAGCGGGCGAGCAGTACTTC	CASSTRTGGLAGEQYF
once	TRBV9	TRBJ1-4	NA	TGTGCCAGCAGCTCCTCTACAGGGCTGAATGAAAAACTGTTTTTT	CASSSSTGLNEKLFF
few	TRBV6-2/TRBV6-3	TRBJ2-5	TRBD2	TGTGCCAGCAGTTACTGGGCGGGAGATCGGTTGGAGACCCAGTACTTC	CASSYWAGDRLETQYF
NA	TRBV5-1	TRBJ2-1	NA	TGCGCCAGCAGCGCCCTAACAAGAGCTCAGGTTAATGAGCAGTTCTTC	CASSALTRAQVNEQFF
NA	TRBV2	TRBJ1-4	TRBD1	TGTGCCAGCCTCGACAGGGAGCAGTGGAAACTGTTTTTT	CASLDREQWKLFF
NA	TRBV3-1/TRBV3-2	TRBJ2-1	NA	TGTGCCAGCAGCCATCTGTTCGCGGCCAACAATGAGCAGTTCTTC	CASSHLFAANNEQFF
few	TRBV18	TRBJ2-7	NA	TGTGCCAGCTCACCAAGACTAGAATCCTACGAGCAGTACTTC	CASSPRLESYEQYF
NA	TRBV27	TRBJ2-5	TRBD2	TGTGCCAGCAGTCCTTTGACTAGCGGGGGAAAAGAGACCCAGTACTTC	CASSPLTSGGKETQYF